Each of the 14 T cell receptor beta chains below was sequenced from the same sample in a study of blood T cell repertoires in COVID-19. Profiling relied on immunoSEQ multiplex PCR, and the TCRdb table lists in-frame clones only, not all of them. The top ten clones hold about 3.9% of a sample with about 160,000 clones, 80% to 90% of them seen once. The sample taken for sequencing was peripheral blood. Every receptor here comes from a woman aged 55 to 70 who had recovered from COVID-19.

The V gene is TRBV27, the J gene TRBJ1-2, with D perhaps TRBD1 (5 bases). Germline V CDR1 and CDR2: MNHEY, SMNVEV (reference sequence). The CDR3 consists of 13 residues. The V gene lost 3 bases and the J gene lost 6 bases, with 11 bases spanning the gap. CDR3 sequence (DNA): TGTGCCAGCAGTTTCTCGGCAGGGAATGGCTACACCTTC. As protein: CASSFSAGNGYTF.

V and J are TRBV7-6 and TRBJ2-5, with D unresolved. Germline CDR1 reads SGHVS; CDR2 reads FNYEAQ. V lost 4 bases, J lost 2 bases, and 11 bases lay in between. CDR3 size: 14 residues. The CDR3 reads CASSSSQTQETQYF. The CDR3 nucleotides are TGTGCCAGCAGCTCCTCTCAGACACAAGAGACCCAGTACTTC.

This chain uses TRBV19 with TRBJ1-3; D is unclear. The CDR3 sequence is 13 residues long. The germline CDR1 and CDR2 sequences are LNHDA and SQIVND (reference sequence). V shed 3 bases and J shed 2 bases, with 5 bases lying between them. Written as DNA, the CDR3 is TGTGCCAGTAGTATCGGTACTGGAAACACCATATATTTT. It is translated as CASSIGTGNTIYF.

The J gene is TRBJ2-7, the V gene TRBV10-3, with 7 positions matching TRBD1. The J segment lost 2 bases and the V segment lost 0 bases, leaving 4 bases of the junction unmatched. The CDR3 spans 15 residues. CDR1 ENHRY and CDR2 SYGVKD come from the germline V gene. DNA of the CDR3: TGTGCCATCAGTGAGTCGACAGGGTCTCCCTACGAGCAGTACTTC. Residues: CAISESTGSPYEQYF.

The chain couples TRBV18 to TRBJ2-5, with D perhaps matching TRBD1 (6 bases). The CDR3 has 13 amino acids. Trimming cost V 4 bases and J 10 bases, with 16 bases left between them. CDR1 KGHSH and CDR2 LQKENI come from the germline V gene. The CDR3 region is CASSLATGWDQYF. The DNA for the CDR3 is TGTGCCAGCTCACTCGCGACAGGCTGGGACCAGTACTTC.

The chain is built from TRBV29-1 and TRBJ2-7, with 7 bases lining up with TRBD1. Germline V gene lookup returns CDR1 SQVTM and CDR2 ANQGSEA. This CDR3 has 14 amino acids. The J segment lost 6 bases and the V segment lost 0 bases, leaving 8 bases of the junction unmatched. In DNA form, the CDR3 reads TGCAGCGTTGAAGACCGAGACAGGGTAGGCGAGCAGTACTTC. This encodes CSVEDRDRVGEQYF.

This chain joins TRBV5-6 and TRBJ2-7, with D maybe TRBD1 (6 bases). Trimming removed 4 bases at V and 2 bases at J, with 10 bases between. The CDR3 has 13 residues. The germline CDR1 and CDR2 sequences are SGHDT and YYEEEE. For the CDR3, the DNA is TGTGCCAGCAGCCGGGACATTACCTACGAGCAGTACTTC. Amino acid sequence: CASSRDITYEQYF.

This clone has more than one count but fewer than ten. This sequence joins TRBV28 and TRBJ2-1; D uncertain. The length of the CDR3 is 13 residues. V lost 5 bases to trimming and J lost 9 bases, with 14 bases between them. CDR1 is MDHEN and CDR2 is SYDVKM in the germline V gene. The CDR3 is CASSPFQAGEQFF. DNA of the CDR3: TGTGCCAGCAGTCCCTTTCAGGCAGGTGAGCAGTTCTTC.

The rearrangement joins TRBV21-1 to TRBJ2-3; the table names TRBD1, a call not compared with the DNA. TRBV21-1 is a pseudogene locus. This CDR3 is 15 amino acids long. The CDR3 bases are TGTGCCAGCAGCAATTGGAGGGGGCAGAGAGATACGCAGTATTTT. Encoded protein: CASSNWRGQRDTQYF.

The table lists this clone with a count of one. This rearrangement joins TRBV24-1 to TRBJ1-1, with D perhaps TRBD1 (5 bases). The CDR3 contains 14 residues. With 3 bases removed from V and 5 bases from J, the gap between germline ends came to 12 bases. Germline V lookup: CDR1 KGHDR, CDR2 SFDVKD. The CDR3 is CATSDRGLGTEAFF. CDR3 DNA: TGTGCCACCAGTGATAGGGGTCTTGGGACTGAAGCTTTCTTT.

The V and J genes are TRBV9 and TRBJ2-2; D uncertain. This CDR3 has 12 amino acids. Germline loops: CDR1 SGDLS, CDR2 YYNGEE. Trimming stripped 10 bases from V and 6 bases from J, with 13 bases between. The CDR3 sequence is CAGRSTSGELFF. CDR3 coding DNA: TGTGCCGGTAGGAGTACATCCGGGGAGCTGTTTTTT.

This chain joins TRBV10-3 and TRBJ1-1; 12 bases align to TRBD1. The V gene's germline CDR1 is ENHRY and CDR2 SYGVKD. Trimming at V came to 6 bases and at J to 2 bases, leaving 10 bases not matched to a gene. The CDR3 consists of 17 residues. The CDR3 coding sequence is TGTGCCATCAGGAATTGGGACAGGGGGCTGAAAAACACTGAAGCTTTCTTT. Protein sequence: CAIRNWDRGLKNTEAFF.

The gene calls are TRBV5-1 and TRBJ2-7; TRBD1 matches 7 bases. The CDR3 has 14 residues. In germline, CDR1 is SGHRS, CDR2 YFSETQ. V was clipped by 4 bases and J by 5 bases; unmatched bases: 9. The CDR3 loop is CASSNGQDFDEQYF. In nucleotides, the CDR3 is TGCGCCAGCAGCAACGGACAGGACTTCGACGAGCAGTACTTC.

The rearrangement joins TRBV4-2 to TRBJ1-1; TRBD1 is a possible D gene (6 bases). The germline gives CDR1 LGHNA, CDR2 YNFKEQ. V lost 1 base and J 1 base, leaving 10 bases between the germline ends. This CDR3 is 15 amino acids long. CDR3 residues: CASSQGGGANTEAFF. DNA for the CDR3: TGTGCCAGCAGCCAAGGCGGGGGGGCGAACACTGAAGCTTTCTTT.